This TCR beta chain originates from a study of CD8+ T cells in alopecia areata. Across the study: Oral tofacitinib (5 to 10 mg twice daily) was administered to treated patients. Dosing spanned 6 to 18 months on tofacitinib, then 6 months off drug.

Germline CDR1 is LNHNV and CDR2 is YYDKDF (reference sequence). The CDR3 spans 15 residues. Losses at the gene ends were 5 bases for V and 5 bases for J; bases not matched to a gene: 8. Points on this clone: The antigen is not known.

Study-level points and caveats: Lesional scalp exceeded normal scalp in clonality, especially in alopecia totalis/universalis. Mice gave a clearer picture of TCR sharing than patients did, possibly for HLA-related reasons.

Alopecia areata patients provided lesional scalp punch biopsies and peripheral blood, both collected for the study. RNA extraction was followed by reverse transcription into cDNA, which acted as the sequencing template. Here immunoSEQ multiplex PCR was the method, and the copy in TCRdb shows in-frame clones only, minus some. The data hold around 12,000 clones, with 60% observed a single time. Sequencing was performed on skin. This chain uses TRBV15 with TRBJ2-1; 8 nucleotides match TRBD2. The source is a human donor with alopecia areata. For the CDR3, the DNA is TGTGCCACCAGCCCAACTAGCGGAAACGACAATGAGCAGTTCTTC. This sequence encodes CATSPTSGNDNEQFF.